This T cell receptor (beta chain) is from a study of chemoradiotherapy in HPV16-positive cancers. Over chemoradiotherapy, repertoires were sampled more than once. This table comes from immunoSEQ multiplex PCR, and its TCRdb copy is limited to in-frame clones, with some not included. This table holds around 40,000 clones, around 80% found once. CDR1 SEHNR and CDR2 FQNEAQ come from the germline V gene (reference sequence). CDR3 length: 14 amino acids. V was trimmed by 5 bases and J by 6 bases, leaving 14 bases between them. The sample in question was blood, obtained from a patient who underwent chemoradiotherapy. This sequence originates from a human donor with HPV-associated anogenital cancer. The chain has TRBV7-9 and TRBJ2-1; D not certain. CDR3 loop: CASSMGLATNEQFF. In DNA form, the CDR3 reads TGTGCCAGCAGCATGGGCCTGGCTACCAATGAGCAGTTCTTC.